These 30 T cell receptor beta chains were sequenced from one sample in a study of T cell changes during pregnancy in multiple sclerosis. Data came from immunoSEQ multiplex PCR; TCRdb stores just in-frame clones and leaves some out. The sample yields fewer than 150,000 clones, about 96% seen once. This specimen consisted of peripheral blood, obtained after pregnancy. The source is a female donor with multiple sclerosis, enrolled in a pregnancy study.

J is TRBJ2-2 and V is TRBV7-9; D unclear. CDR1 and CDR2 (germline): SEHNR, FQNEAQ (reference sequence). The CDR3 loop spans 15 amino acids. V was clipped by 1 base and J by 2 bases, with 8 bases between them. In DNA, the CDR3 is TGTGCCAGCAGCTTAGGTACTCTCAACACCGGGGAGCTGTTTTTT. Protein product: CASSLGTLNTGELFF.

This chain uses TRBV6-1 with TRBJ1-2; TRBD1 matches 7 bases. The CDR3 runs 14 residues. J was trimmed by 5 bases and V by 2 bases; bases with no gene match: 5. Per germline, CDR1 MNHNS and CDR2 SASEGT. Here the CDR3 reads CASSEIQDRYGYTF. The CDR3 DNA sequence: TGTGCCAGCAGTGAAATCCAGGACAGGTATGGCTACACCTTC.

The CDR3 protein is CASSPAPFGEKWETQYF. CDR3 in DNA: TGTGCCAGCAGCCCCGCCCCATTCGGGGAGAAGTGGGAGACCCAGTACTTC. The chain is built from TRBV14 and TRBJ2-5; TRBD2 might be the D (5 bases). The V gene's germline CDR1 is SGHDN and CDR2 FVKESK. V lost 4 bases, J lost 5 bases, and 23 bases lay in between. The CDR3 extends over 17 amino acids.

The chain recombines TRBV6-1 with TRBJ2-4; 9 bases map to TRBD2. The V gene's germline CDR1 is MNHNS and CDR2 SASEGT. The CDR3 has 14 amino acids. The V gene end was trimmed by 0 bases and the J gene end by 14 bases; junction bases not matched to a gene: 8. The CDR3 loop reads CASSEARLAGTEYF. The CDR3 DNA reads as TGTGCCAGCAGTGAAGCGCGGCTAGCGGGAACGGAGTACTTC.

V is TRBV5-1 and J is TRBJ2-7, with D tentatively TRBD1 (5 bases). Germline loops: CDR1 SGHRS, CDR2 YFSETQ. V lost 4 bases and J lost 3, with 20 bases in between. The CDR3 extends over 16 amino acids. As DNA, the CDR3 is TGCGCCAGCAGCCCCGGTCAGGGCCTCACTAACTACGAGCAGTACTTC. Translating it yields CASSPGQGLTNYEQYF.

The chain recombines TRBV7-9 with TRBJ1-4; D gene uncertain. From germline, CDR1 is SEHNR and CDR2 FQNEAQ (reference sequence). The V end was cut by 2 bases, the J end by 14 bases, with 27 bases between. CDR3 size: 17 residues. The CDR3 reads CASSLYPTNPGASGLFF. The CDR3 coding sequence is TGTGCCAGCAGCTTATATCCTACGAATCCAGGTGCGAGCGGTCTGTTTTTT.

The chain combines TRBV5-1 with TRBJ1-2; the match to TRBD1 covers 11 bases. Germline CDR1 and CDR2: SGHRS and YFSETQ. This CDR3 is 15 amino acids long. The J segment lost 4 bases and the V segment lost 0 bases, leaving 2 bases of the junction unmatched. The CDR3 sequence is CASSLAGQGAYGYTF. CDR3 in DNA: TGCGCCAGCAGCTTGGCCGGACAGGGGGCCTATGGCTACACCTTC.

This chain links TRBV28 with TRBJ1-1; D is unresolved. This CDR3 has 12 residues. Trimming took off 6 bases at V and 5 bases at J, with 10 bases between the two ends. Per the germline V gene, CDR1 is MDHEN and CDR2 is SYDVKM. This CDR3 reads CASRLGFTEAFF. The DNA of the CDR3 is TGTGCCAGCAGACTCGGTTTTACTGAAGCTTTCTTT.

There are a few counts of this clone. The chain recombines TRBV2 with TRBJ2-7; 9 bases align to TRBD1. The CDR3 totals 15 residues. Germline V CDR1 and CDR2: SNHLY, FYNNEI. The ends lost 4 bases at V and 3 bases at J; junction bases unmatched: 7. The CDR3 DNA sequence: TGTGCCAGCAGTGTAGGTACAGGGGGCTTCTACGAGCAGTACTTC. The encoded protein is CASSVGTGGFYEQYF.

The V call is TRBV19, the J call TRBJ2-7; 7 bases map to TRBD2. There are 16 residues in the CDR3. The germline V gene has CDR1 LNHDA and CDR2 SQIVND (reference sequence). V gave up 5 bases and J gave up 6 bases; unmatched junction bases: 16. The CDR3 loop reads CASSLLVSAGVIEQYF. In DNA form, the CDR3 reads TGTGCCAGTAGTCTCCTCGTTAGCGCGGGAGTTATCGAGCAGTACTTC.

The chain combines TRBV5-6 with TRBJ1-5, with D perhaps matching TRBD1 (5 bases). Looked up from germline, CDR1 is SGHDT and CDR2 is YYEEEE. Between the trimmed V and J ends, which lost 2 bases and 5 bases, there was a span of 5 bases. The CDR3 consists of 12 residues. In DNA, the CDR3 is TGTGCCAGCAGCTTAGGGGATCAGCCCCAGCATTTT. Translated: CASSLGDQPQHF.

This sequence joins TRBV9 and TRBJ2-1, with TRBD2 identical over 10 bases. The CDR3 length is 15 residues. Germline values: CDR1 SGDLS, CDR2 YYNGEE. V gave up 0 bases and J gave up 6 bases; unmatched junction bases: 3. CDR3 region: CASSVDLAGVNEQFF. CDR3 nucleotide sequence: TGTGCCAGCAGCGTAGATCTAGCGGGAGTCAATGAGCAGTTCTTC. Complete variable domain (other parts from reference TRBV9 and TRBJ2-1): DSGVTQTPKHLITATGQRVTLRCSPRSGDLSVYWYQQSLDQGLQFLIQYYNGEERAKGNILERFSAQQFPDLHSELNLSSLELGDSALYFCASSVDLAGVNEQFFGPGTRLTVL.

The chain joins TRBV19 to TRBJ2-7; 10 positions match TRBD2. The germline gives CDR1 LNHDA, CDR2 SQIVND (reference sequence). J lost 2 bases, V lost 5 bases, and 6 bases had no gene match. The CDR3 runs 15 residues. The CDR3 DNA reads as TGTGCCAGTAGTTCAGCAGCGGGAGGGCCCTACGAGCAGTACTTC. It is translated as CASSSAAGGPYEQYF.

The chain combines TRBV7-2 with TRBJ2-7, with TRBD2 matching 9 bases. The CDR3 spans 14 residues. Looked up from germline, CDR1 is SGHTA and CDR2 is FQGNSA. Germline trimming cut 1 base from V and 5 bases from J; bases unmatched to any gene: 3. The CDR3 is CASSLGREGHEQYF. DNA of the CDR3: TGTGCCAGCAGCTTAGGGCGGGAGGGCCACGAGCAGTACTTC.

This chain joins TRBV6-4 and TRBJ1-1; 9 nucleotides align to TRBD1. The germline gives CDR1 MRHNA, CDR2 SNTAGT. The CDR3 length is 16 residues. With V trimmed by 4 bases and J by 4 bases, 10 bases remained unmatched. The CDR3 here is CASSAIAGTGTTEAFF. The DNA for the CDR3 is TGTGCCAGCAGTGCCATCGCCGGGACAGGGACCACTGAAGCTTTCTTT.

This chain joins TRBV25-1 and TRBJ1-2; 11 bases are shared with TRBD1. The junction had 3 bases not matched to a gene; V was cut back by 4 bases and J by 2 bases. Per the germline V gene, CDR1 is MGHDK and CDR2 is SYGVNS. The CDR3 extends over 15 amino acids. The CDR3 is CASSVGTGGNYGYTF. The CDR3 DNA reads TGTGCCAGCAGTGTCGGGACAGGGGGGAACTATGGCTACACCTTC.

The gene calls are TRBV18 and TRBJ2-5; D may be TRBD1 (6 bases). This CDR3 spans 16 amino acids. The V end lost 1 base, the J end lost 5 bases, and 17 bases lay between the germline ends. CDR1 and CDR2 from the germline V gene are KGHSH and LQKENI. The CDR3 nucleotides are TGTGCCAGCTCACCACTAGTCACAGGGATGGGGGAGACCCAGTACTTC. This encodes CASSPLVTGMGETQYF.

V gene TRBV5-1 combines with J gene TRBJ2-1, with TRBD2 identical over 9 bases. The trim removed 5 bases at V and 5 bases at J, leaving 14 bases unmatched. The germline CDR1 and CDR2 sequences are SGHRS and YFSETQ. The CDR3 sequence is 17 residues long. Written as DNA, the CDR3 is TGCGCCAGCAGTCCTACCTTGAGACTAGCGGCAGACAATGAGCAGTTCTTC. This codes for CASSPTLRLAADNEQFF.

The chain carries TRBV30 and TRBJ2-7; D gene uncertain. Per the germline V gene, CDR1 is GTSNPN and CDR2 is SVGIG (reference sequence). This CDR3 is built from 12 residues. V gave up 0 bases and J gave up 7 bases, with 10 bases separating them. In DNA form, the CDR3 reads TGTGCCTGGAGTGTCGAAGTGCGGGAGCAGTACTTC. Its translation: CAWSVEVREQYF. The full variable domain, rest sourced from reference TRBV30 and TRBJ2-7, is SQTIHQWPATLVQPVGSPLSLECTVEGTSNPNLYWYRQAAGRGLQLLFYSVGIGQISSEVPQNLSASRPQDRQFILSSKKLLLSDSGFYLCAWSVEVREQYFGPGTRLTVT.

The chain uses TRBV11-2 and TRBJ1-1; 7 bases map to TRBD1. The ends lost 2 bases at V and 4 bases at J; junction bases unmatched: 7. Germline V gene sequence: CDR1 SGHAT, CDR2 FQNNGV. The CDR3 loop spans 15 amino acids. The CDR3 region is CASSLHQGGGTEAFF. CDR3 nucleotide sequence: TGTGCCAGCAGCTTACACCAGGGGGGCGGCACTGAAGCTTTCTTT.

The rearrangement links TRBV28 to TRBJ2-7, with TRBD1 identical over 7 bases. This CDR3 is built from 15 residues. Per germline, CDR1 MDHEN and CDR2 SYDVKM. Trimming took 5 bases from V and 0 from J; bases not matched to a gene: 7. CDR3 in amino acids: CASSHRGPLSYEQYF. In DNA, the CDR3 is TGTGCCAGCAGTCACAGGGGTCCCCTCTCCTACGAGCAGTACTTC.

The chain employs TRBV6-1 and TRBJ2-2, with a tentative D call TRBD2 (5 bases). Trimming pared 5 bases from V and 9 bases from J, leaving 19 bases between. The CDR3 spans 15 residues. Germline CDR1 is MNHNS and CDR2 is SASEGT. Here the CDR3 DNA reads TGTGCCAGCAGTAGGAGGCGGAACTACTCGCGGGAGCTGTTTTTT. Protein: CASSRRRNYSRELFF.

The chain links TRBV2 to TRBJ2-3; D may be TRBD2 (6 bases). The CDR3 covers 14 residues. Germline CDR1 is SNHLY and CDR2 is FYNNEI. The V and J ends lost 7 bases and 0 bases respectively, with 11 bases between them. This chain's CDR3 is CASNRDFSTDTQYF. CDR3 DNA: TGTGCCAGCAACCGGGACTTCAGCACAGATACGCAGTATTTT. Supplemented by reference TRBV2 and TRBJ2-3, the full variable domain reads EPEVTQTPSHQVTQMGQEVILRCVPISNHLYFYWYRQILGQKVEFLVSFYNNEISEKSEIFDDQFSVERPDGSNFTLKIRSTKLEDSAMYFCASNRDFSTDTQYFGPGTRLTVL.

This clone has just one count. The chain combines TRBV6-1 with TRBJ1-1, with D tentatively TRBD1 (5 bases). The CDR3 consists of 11 residues. The germline V gene has CDR1 MNHNS and CDR2 SASEGT. Trimming removed 10 bases from V and 7 bases from J, with 13 bases in between. CDR3 region: CAIEWGVEAFF. The DNA for the CDR3 is TGTGCCATAGAGTGGGGGGTTGAAGCTTTCTTT.

The chain recombines TRBV5-4 with TRBJ2-2; 12 bases line up with TRBD1. Germline CDR1 is SGHNT and CDR2 is YYREEE (reference sequence). Trimming took 2 bases from V and 3 from J; bases not matched to a gene: 5. The CDR3 loop spans 17 amino acids. This chain's CDR3 is CASSFPGQGAYTGELFF. The CDR3 region has the DNA TGTGCCAGCAGCTTCCCGGGACAGGGGGCATACACCGGGGAGCTGTTTTTT.

This sequence joins TRBV5-4 and TRBJ2-5; a weak D match, TRBD1 (6 bases). This CDR3 spans 14 amino acids. Between the trimmed V and J ends, which lost 4 bases and 3 bases, there was a span of 13 bases. Germline CDR1 reads SGHNT; CDR2 reads YYREEE (reference sequence). CDR3 coding DNA: TGTGCCAGCAGCCCGCTTGCAGGGGAAGAGACCCAGTACTTC. Residues: CASSPLAGEETQYF.

The V gene is TRBV6-4, the J gene TRBJ1-5; tentative D call: TRBD1 (6 bases). The CDR3 is made up of 15 amino acids. V shed 4 bases and J shed 0 bases, with 10 bases lying between them. Germline lookup yields CDR1 MRHNA and CDR2 SNTAGT. DNA for the CDR3: TGTGCCAGCAGTGTCTCAGGGGATAGCAATCAGCCCCAGCATTTT. Translating it yields CASSVSGDSNQPQHF.

This clone occurred once. The chain carries TRBV27 and TRBJ2-3; 7 nucleotides match TRBD2. J gave up 8 bases and V 6 bases, and 8 bases lay outside the gene matches. The CDR3 is 13 amino acids. Germline V CDR1 and CDR2: MNHEY, SMNVEV (reference sequence). The DNA of the CDR3 is TGTGCCAGCAGAATTCAACCGGGGGGTACGCAGTATTTT. This sequence encodes CASRIQPGGTQYF.

The chain uses TRBV5-1 and TRBJ2-7; D not resolved. Germline V gene sequence: CDR1 SGHRS, CDR2 YFSETQ. V dropped 4 bases and J dropped 2 bases, with 13 bases sitting between them. This CDR3 is 14 amino acids long. The CDR3 sequence is CASSTNRSPYEQYF. The CDR3 nucleotides are TGCGCCAGCAGCACCAACCGGTCGCCCTACGAGCAGTACTTC.

The chain has TRBV9 and TRBJ2-2; tentative D call: TRBD2 (5 bases). Germline-derived CDR1 and CDR2 are SGDLS and YYNGEE. This CDR3 region has 14 residues. V lost 1 base and J lost 8, with 12 bases in between. The CDR3: CASSVRGGRGELFF. The CDR3 DNA follows: TGTGCCAGCAGCGTACGGGGTGGAAGAGGGGAGCTGTTTTTT.